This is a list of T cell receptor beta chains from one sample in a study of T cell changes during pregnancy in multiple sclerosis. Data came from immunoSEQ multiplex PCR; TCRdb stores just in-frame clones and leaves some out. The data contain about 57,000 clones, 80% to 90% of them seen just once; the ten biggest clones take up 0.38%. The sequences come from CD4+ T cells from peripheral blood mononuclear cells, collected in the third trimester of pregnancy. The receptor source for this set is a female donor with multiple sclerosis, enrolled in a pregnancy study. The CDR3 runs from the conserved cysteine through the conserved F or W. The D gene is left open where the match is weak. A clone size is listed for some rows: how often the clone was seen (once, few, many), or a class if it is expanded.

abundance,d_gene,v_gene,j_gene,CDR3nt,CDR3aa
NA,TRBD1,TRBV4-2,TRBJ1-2,TGTGCCAGCAGCCAAGTGAAGGGGGCGCTTCGTTTCGACTATGGCTACACCTTC,CASSQVKGALRFDYGYTF
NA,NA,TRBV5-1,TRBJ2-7,TGCGCCAGCAGCTTCGGACAGAATCTCGACGAGCAGTACTTC,CASSFGQNLDEQYF
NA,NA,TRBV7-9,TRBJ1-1,TGTGCCAGCAGCTTTCAACGGACAGCGAACACTGAAGCTTTCTTT,CASSFQRTANTEAFF
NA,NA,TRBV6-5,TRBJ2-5,TGTGCCAGCAGCCCCCGGAGGCAAGAGACCCAGTACTTC,CASSPRRQETQYF
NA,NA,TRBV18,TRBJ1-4,TGTGCCAGCTCACCACAGAGGTTAACTAATGAAAAACTGTTTTTT,CASSPQRLTNEKLFF
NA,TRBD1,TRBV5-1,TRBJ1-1,TGCGCCAGCAGCTTGGTAACAGGGGAGAACACTGAAGCTTTCTTT,CASSLVTGENTEAFF
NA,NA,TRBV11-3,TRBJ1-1,TGTGCCAGCAGCTCCGAACTGGGCGACGAGAGGAACACTGAAGCTTTCTTT,CASSSELGDERNTEAFF
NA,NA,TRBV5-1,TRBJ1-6,TGCGCCAGCAGCTTACAGACGGGGGTAAATTCACCCCTCCACTTT,CASSLQTGVNSPLHF
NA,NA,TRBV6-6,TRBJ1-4,TGTGCCAGCAGTTTGGAGGGGAGGGCTAATGAAAAACTGTTTTTT,CASSLEGRANEKLFF
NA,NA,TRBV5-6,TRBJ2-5,TGTGCCAGCAGCTTGGTATCAGAGACCCAGTACTTC,CASSLVSETQYF
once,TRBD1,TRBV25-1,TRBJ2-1,TGTGCCAGCAGCCCGGGACAGGGGAATGAGCAGTTCTTC,CASSPGQGNEQFF
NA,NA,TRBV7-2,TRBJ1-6,TGTGCCAGCAGCCGGGACAATTATAATTCACCCCTCCACTTT,CASSRDNYNSPLHF
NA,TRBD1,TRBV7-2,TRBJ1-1,TGTGCCAGCAGGGCGGGACAGCGGAACACTGAAGCTTTCTTT,CASRAGQRNTEAFF
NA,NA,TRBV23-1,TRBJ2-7,TGCGCCAGCAGTCTCGGCAGGGCTCTTGAAGAGCAGTACTTC,CASSLGRALEEQYF
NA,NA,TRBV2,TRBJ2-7,TGTGCCAGCAGCAGCGTTCAGTATGGGGAGCAGTACTTC,CASSSVQYGEQYF
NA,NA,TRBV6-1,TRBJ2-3,TGTGCCAGCAGTGAAAATGAGGCACTAGCGCAGTATTTT,CASSENEALAQYF
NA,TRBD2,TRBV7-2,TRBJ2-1,TGTGCCAGCAGCCTTAGCGGGGCCGCCTACAATGAGCAGTTCTTC,CASSLSGAAYNEQFF
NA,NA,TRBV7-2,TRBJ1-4,TGTGCCAGCAGCCCGGTGGACACTCTCTTGGGTGAAAAACTGTTTTTT,CASSPVDTLLGEKLFF
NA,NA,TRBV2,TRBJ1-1,TGTGCCAGCAGTGCCACCCGGGGGGGCTTGAACACTGAAGCTTTCTTT,CASSATRGGLNTEAFF
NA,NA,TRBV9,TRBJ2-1,TGTGCCAGTAGCTTTGGACTGGGCAATGAGCAGTTCTTC,CASSFGLGNEQFF
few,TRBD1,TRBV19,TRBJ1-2,TGTGCCAGTAGTTCTGGGGACAGGGGCCCATATGGCTACACCTTC,CASSSGDRGPYGYTF
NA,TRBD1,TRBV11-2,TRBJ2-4,TGTGCCAGCAGCCGACCGGGACAGGGGGCAAAAAACATTCAGTACTTC,CASSRPGQGAKNIQYF
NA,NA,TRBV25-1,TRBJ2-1,TGTGCCAGCAGTGAGGTGGGACTGGGGGAGGCGGCTGAGCAGTTCTTC,CASSEVGLGEAAEQFF
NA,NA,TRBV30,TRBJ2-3,TGTGCCTGGAGTCCATCAGATACGCAGTATTTT,CAWSPSDTQYF
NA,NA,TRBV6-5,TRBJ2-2,TGTGCCAGCAGTTACTCCACTAGTCCATACGCCGGGGAGCTGTTTTTT,CASSYSTSPYAGELFF
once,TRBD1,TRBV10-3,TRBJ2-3,TGTGCCATCAGTGATTTGGGACAGGGTACGATCGGAGTAGTAGATACGCAGTATTTT,CAISDLGQGTIGVVDTQYF
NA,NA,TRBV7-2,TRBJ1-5,TGTGCCAGCAGTCTACAGGGCCATAGCAATCAGCCCCAGCATTTT,CASSLQGHSNQPQHF
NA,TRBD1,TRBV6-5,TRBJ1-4,TGTGCCAGCAGTTACTTTGAGACAGGGGGTAGAGGAAAACTGTTTTTT,CASSYFETGGRGKLFF
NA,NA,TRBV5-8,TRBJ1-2,TGTGCCAGCAGGAAACAGGCCACCTATGGCTACACCTTC,CASRKQATYGYTF
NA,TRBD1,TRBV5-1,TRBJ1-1,TGCGCCAGCAGCTTGGGGGACAGGGGAACTGAAGCTTTCTTT,CASSLGDRGTEAFF
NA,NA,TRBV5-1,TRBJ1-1,TGCGCCAGCAGCTTGGCCGGGGTAGCCTTGAACACTGAAGCTTTCTTT,CASSLAGVALNTEAFF
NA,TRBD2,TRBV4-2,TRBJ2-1,TGTGCCAGCAAGCGGGAGGACGGCAATGAGCAGTTCTTC,CASKREDGNEQFF
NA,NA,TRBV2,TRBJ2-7,TGTGCCAGCAGTGAAGATGGCAGGCTGTACTTC,CASSEDGRLYF
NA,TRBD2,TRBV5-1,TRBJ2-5,TGCGCCAGCAGCCCGCGGTTCCTTAGCGGGACGGAAGAGACCCAGTACTTC,CASSPRFLSGTEETQYF
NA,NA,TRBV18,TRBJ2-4,TGTGCCAGCTCACCGCTGGACACAGGAGACATTCAGTACTTC,CASSPLDTGDIQYF
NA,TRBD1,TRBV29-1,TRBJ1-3,TGCAGCGGATTGGGACAGGGGGGAAACACCATATATTTT,CSGLGQGGNTIYF
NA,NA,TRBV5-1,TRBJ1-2,TGCGCCAGCAGCCCCTTCTCCCTCAAGGGAGGCGGCTACACCTTC,CASSPFSLKGGGYTF
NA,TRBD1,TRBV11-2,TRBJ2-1,TGTGCCAGCAGCCGCAAATTTCCGGGACAGTACAATGAGCAGTTCTTC,CASSRKFPGQYNEQFF
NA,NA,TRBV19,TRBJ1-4,TGTGCCAGTAGTTTCCCGACAGGCAGTAATGAAAAACTGTTTTTT,CASSFPTGSNEKLFF
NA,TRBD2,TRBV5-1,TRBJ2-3,TGCGCCAGCAGCCACCAGGGCGGGAGGGTTACAGATACGCAGTATTTT,CASSHQGGRVTDTQYF
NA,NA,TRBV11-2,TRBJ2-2,TGTGCCAGCAGCCCCCGGGTCAACACCGGGGAGCTGTTTTTT,CASSPRVNTGELFF
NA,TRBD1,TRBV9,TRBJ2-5,TGTGCCAGCAGCGGCTACAGGGGAGAGACCCAGTACTTC,CASSGYRGETQYF
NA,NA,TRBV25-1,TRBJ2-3,TGTGCCAGCAGTGATAGTAACCAGGGGGGCGGCATAACAGATACGCAGTATTTT,CASSDSNQGGGITDTQYF
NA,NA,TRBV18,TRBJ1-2,TGTGCCAGCTCACCAGAACAGGTGAATGGCTACACCTTC,CASSPEQVNGYTF
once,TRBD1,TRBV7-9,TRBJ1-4,TGTGCCAGCAGCTTAAGACAGGGAGGCGAAAAACTGTTTTTT,CASSLRQGGEKLFF
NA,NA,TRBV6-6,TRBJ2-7,TGTGCCAGCAGTTCATCAACAGGGAGCTACGAGCAGTACTTC,CASSSSTGSYEQYF